Included here is one T cell receptor beta chain sequence, with context. No cognate antigen has been identified for it. Base quality data are lacking; no much larger clone is found one base away. Taken from the germline V gene (reference sequence), the CDR1 and CDR2 loops are SEHNR and FQNEAQ. Measured from the cysteine to the phenylalanine, the CDR3 is 15 residues long. Only the CDR3 portion is preserved as DNA: 45 bases, with reading frame beginning at the first base. V ends up 1 base short and J 4 bases short, with an unmatched junction base count of 6. The data stem from a study of blood T cell repertoires in COVID-19 (dated by TCRdb to about 2020). Background for the entire study: Collaborator samples came from the United States, Italy and Spain and covered acute and convalescent phases of COVID-19. The material from the prospective study consisted of cDNA or gDNA derived from T cells, B-cell-depleted T cells, or PBMCs. The dataset comprised deeply sampled blood TCRbeta repertoires from subjects exposed to, actively infected with, or recovered from COVID-19. The repertoires were made available in a free public database intended to serve as a resource for research on the immune response to SARS-CoV-2. The samples were drawn from the first 160 participants of the ongoing ImmuneRACE study and from more than 1,000 subjects provided by 6 global collaborators. Sample metadata almost always included a de-identified subject ID, COVID-19 status, age in years and sex. Where HLA class I and class II types were available, the types were taken from metadata supplied by the sample provider, not from assay-based typing. Points the paper makes about the study in general: How much clinical and demographic metadata was included differed by source and by participant, and the metadata was provided uncurated.

At one collaborating source in Seattle, patients were enrolled during active infection and were followed longitudinally through the course of disease. Whole blood was collected in K2EDTA tubes by collaborating institutions according to the institutions' own protocols. For TCRbeta analysis, collaborators shipped samples in one of three forms: frozen whole blood, isolated PBMCs, or DNA extracted from either of those sample types. TCRbeta CDR3 regions were amplified from genomic DNA by means of the immunoSEQ Assay, a bias-controlled multiplex PCR. Under the source paper's analysis protocol: Within the assay, amplification of reference gene primers was used to estimate how many nucleated cells each sample contained. Sequence reads were collapsed and filtered to measure the absolute abundance of every unique TCRbeta CDR3 rearrangement. For each sample, productive Simpson clonality was calculated as the square root of Simpson's diversity index over productive rearrangements. What TCRdb holds here is the immuneACCESS table cut down to in-frame rearrangements. Part of the clones is not present; checked against another copy, under half of the missing clones reflect an unresolved V gene, and the others are unexplained. The V and J calls and clone size are taken from that table; D and trimming were inferred from the DNA. This sample has some 200,000 clones in its table, and 94% of those were observed once. Clones ranked in the top ten supply roughly 0.76% of the sample.

The rearrangement joined TRBV7-9 to TRBJ1-2, and 7 junction bases match TRBD1. This clonotype was sampled from a man aged 30-40 years with COVID-19, enrolled during active disease. The specimen was peripheral blood. The CDR3 protein sequence reads: CASSLGDSLSYGYTF. At the DNA level, the sequence is TGTGCCAGCAGCTTAGGGGACAGCCTTTCCTATGGCTACACCTTC.